The sequence of this TCR beta chain was determined in a study of CD8 T cells in ankylosing spondylitis. General observations from the study: It appeared that ankylosing spondylitis blood was characterized by a TCR beta motif of fewer than ten highly homologous variants.

This clonotype was observed many times. The antigen is not known. This CDR3 spans 15 amino acids. Looked up from germline, CDR1 is KGHDR and CDR2 is SFDVKD. V was clipped by 6 bases and J by 0 bases; unmatched bases: 6. One entry per CDR3 protein results from TCRdb running MiXCR on the 5' RACE reads. The sample holds around 210,000 distinct CDR3 sequences; under 8.5% are singletons and the top ten take around 4.4%. The clonotype was recovered from a female donor with ankylosing spondylitis or in good health (not recorded which). The chain couples TRBV24-1 to TRBJ2-7; 8 positions agree with TRBD1. The sample consisted of blood, either unsorted or a sorted T cell fraction (not recorded which). CDR3 coding DNA: TGTGCCACCAGTTCGAGGACAGGGTCCTCCTACGAGCAGTACTTC. This sequence encodes CATSSRTGSSYEQYF.